A single sample is the source of the 20 T cell receptor beta chains below, sequenced in a study of CD8 T cells in ankylosing spondylitis. TCRdb re-analysed the 5' RACE reads in MiXCR, keeping a single row per CDR3 protein. The sample holds around 340,000 distinct CDR3 sequences, about 14% seen once. The sample was blood, either unsorted or a sorted T cell fraction (not recorded which). Every receptor here comes from a male donor with ankylosing spondylitis or in good health (not recorded which).

The sample holds a few counts of this clonotype. This chain joins TRBV24-1 and TRBJ2-3; weak D call: TRBD2 (6 bases). The CDR3 length is 14 residues. The V end lost 6 bases, the J end lost 7 bases, and 16 bases lay between the germline ends. CDR1 and CDR2 from the germline V gene are KGHDR and SFDVKD. Here the CDR3 reads CATSLAEGEHTQYF. The CDR3 DNA is TGTGCCACCAGTTTAGCGGAAGGGGAACATACGCAGTATTTT.

The chain carries TRBV25-1 and TRBJ2-5; weak D call: TRBD2 (5 bases). V lost 3 bases and J 2 bases, leaving 13 bases between the germline ends. This CDR3 is 15 amino acids long. Germline CDR1 and CDR2: MGHDK and SYGVNS. The DNA for the CDR3 is TGTGCCAGCAGTGATCCAACGGGATTTCAAGAGACCCAGTACTTC. It is translated as CASSDPTGFQETQYF.

This clonotype appeared a few times. V is TRBV10-3 and J is TRBJ2-7, with D possibly matching TRBD2 (5 bases). Germline CDR1 reads ENHRY; CDR2 reads SYGVKD. The CDR3 totals 13 residues. V shed 8 bases and J shed 3 bases, with 14 bases lying between them. This chain's CDR3 is CAIQRRAGYEQYF. In DNA, the CDR3 is TGTGCCATCCAGAGAAGGGCGGGCTACGAGCAGTACTTC.

There are a few counts of this clonotype. V is TRBV20-1 and J is TRBJ2-1, with 9 nucleotides matching TRBD2. Germline V lookup: CDR1 DFQATT, CDR2 SNEGSKA (reference sequence). The CDR3 loop spans 14 amino acids. The ends lost 6 bases at V and 5 bases at J; junction bases unmatched: 8. The CDR3 loop is CSAPLAGYDNEQFF. The CDR3, as DNA: TGCAGTGCCCCCCTAGCGGGATACGACAATGAGCAGTTCTTC.

The DNA for the CDR3 is TGTGCCGGGGGTCGGACAGATACGCAGTATTTT. Translating gives CAGGRTDTQYF. The chain links TRBV7-9 to TRBJ2-3, with D perhaps being TRBD1 or TRBD2 (5 bases each). The CDR3 spans 11 residues. V was pared by 11 bases and J by 3 bases, with 9 bases between. CDR1 is SEHNR and CDR2 is FQNEAQ in the germline V gene (reference sequence).

The chain joins TRBV5-1 to TRBJ2-7, with D tentatively TRBD1 (5 bases). The CDR3 has 15 residues. With 2 bases removed from V and 0 bases from J, the gap between germline ends came to 12 bases. Per the germline V gene, CDR1 is SGHRS and CDR2 is YFSETQ. This chain's CDR3 is CASSFLRQSSYEQYF. In DNA form, the CDR3 reads TGCGCCAGCAGCTTCCTCCGACAGTCCTCCTACGAGCAGTACTTC.

A few counts support this clonotype. The chain couples TRBV5-1 to TRBJ2-5; 12 bases are a match to TRBD2. The CDR3 contains 17 residues. Germline CDR1 is SGHRS and CDR2 is YFSETQ. J was trimmed by 4 bases and V by 2 bases; bases with no gene match: 9. DNA for the CDR3: TGCGCCAGCAGCTTTCCGACTAGCGGGGGCGAGGGAGAGACCCAGTACTTC. Translating it yields CASSFPTSGGEGETQYF.

Only a few counts were recorded for this clonotype. This chain uses TRBV10-3 with TRBJ2-6, with TRBD1 identical over 10 bases. V dropped 9 bases and J dropped 0; count of bases not matched to a gene: 5. Germline V gene sequence: CDR1 ENHRY, CDR2 SYGVKD. The CDR3 extends over 16 amino acids. CDR3 amino acids: CAMTGGDASGANVLTF. The CDR3 region has the DNA TGTGCCATGACAGGGGGCGACGCCTCTGGGGCCAACGTCCTGACTTTC.

This chain's CDR3 is CASSAGTSGSSADTQYF. CDR3 sequence (DNA): TGCGCCAGCAGCGCCGGGACTAGCGGGTCGTCTGCAGATACGCAGTATTTT. V is TRBV5-1 and J is TRBJ2-3; 12 nucleotides align to TRBD2. The CDR3 loop spans 17 amino acids. The germline V gene has CDR1 SGHRS and CDR2 YFSETQ. V lost 4 bases and J lost 4; bases outside the gene matches: 10.

V is TRBV7-9 and J is TRBJ2-1; D is perhaps TRBD1 (8 bases). Germline V gives CDR1 SEHNR, CDR2 FQNEAQ (reference sequence). Between the trimmed V and J ends, which lost 7 bases and 4 bases, there was a span of 14 bases. The CDR3 spans 14 residues. The CDR3 DNA follows: TGTGCCAGCACCCGGGGGGACAGGTACAATGAGCAGTTCTTC. This codes for CASTRGDRYNEQFF.

This clonotype has just a few counts. The chain employs TRBV20-1 and TRBJ2-7; D remains ambiguous. Germline lookup yields CDR1 DFQATT and CDR2 SNEGSKA (reference sequence). Trimming stripped 3 bases from V and 0 bases from J, with 12 bases between. The CDR3 runs to 14 residues. The chain's CDR3 is CSASHTQSSYEQYF. CDR3 sequence (DNA): TGCAGTGCTAGTCACACACAAAGCTCCTACGAGCAGTACTTC.

This clonotype was detected a few times. This rearrangement joins TRBV12-3 or TRBV12-4 to TRBJ2-1; TRBD1 or TRBD2 may be the D gene (5 bases each). There are 15 residues in the CDR3. The V gene lost 7 bases and the J gene lost 0 bases, with 13 bases spanning the gap. The CDR3 DNA sequence: TGTGCCAGCATTGGGACGGGGAGCTCCTACAATGAGCAGTTCTTC. It yields the protein CASIGTGSSYNEQFF.

The chain carries TRBV21-1 and TRBJ1-4. TRBV21-1 corresponds to a pseudogene. The CDR3 has 15 residues. In nucleotides, the CDR3 is TGTGCCAGCAGCAAGATGACCCATGCAGTCTCTAGATTGTTTTTT. Its translation is CASSKMTHAVSRLFF.

This clonotype was counted only a few times. The chain employs TRBV4-2 and TRBJ2-3, with TRBD2 matching 10 bases. Germline CDR1 reads LGHNA; CDR2 reads YNFKEQ. The CDR3 contains 20 residues. Trimming cost V 0 bases and J 0 bases; bases outside gene matches: 12. The CDR3 DNA reads TGTGCCAGCAGCCAAGATTTGTACAGCGGGGGGGCTTTGAGCACAGATACGCAGTATTTT. Its translation: CASSQDLYSGGALSTDTQYF.

V gene TRBV2 combines with J gene TRBJ2-7; 7 positions match TRBD2. CDR1 is SNHLY, CDR2 FYNNEI, per germline. This CDR3 region has 12 residues. This CDR3 is CAIGAGPYEQYF. CDR3 in DNA: TGTGCAATCGGAGCGGGACCCTACGAGCAGTACTTC.

This chain uses TRBV2 with TRBJ2-7, with unresolved D. Trimming removed 4 bases from V and 0 bases from J, with 10 bases in between. This CDR3 region has 14 residues. The germline gives CDR1 SNHLY, CDR2 FYNNEI. CDR3 DNA sequence: TGTGCCAGCAGTGGACTGGAGAGCTCCTACGAGCAGTACTTC. It specifies CASSGLESSYEQYF. Supplemented by reference TRBV2 and TRBJ2-7, the full variable domain reads EPEVTQTPSHQVTQMGQEVILRCVPISNHLYFYWYRQILGQKVEFLVSFYNNEISEKSEIFDDQFSVERPDGSNFTLKIRSTKLEDSAMYFCASSGLESSYEQYFGPGTRLTVT.

This clonotype is a singleton in its sample. In nucleotides, the CDR3 is TGTGCCAGCAGCCAAAGGGTCCCTGGACTAGCGGGGATATACGAGCAGTACTTC. Protein: CASSQRVPGLAGIYEQYF. J is TRBJ2-7 and V is TRBV3-1; 12 nucleotides match TRBD2. The germline V gene encodes CDR1 LGHDT and CDR2 YNNKEL (reference sequence). The CDR3 totals 18 residues. The junction had 12 bases not matched to a gene; V was cut back by 2 bases and J by 4 bases.

This clonotype was found a few times. CDR3 amino acids: CASSLLAGPHSYEQYF. Here the CDR3 DNA reads TGTGCCAGCAGCTTGCTGGCAGGGCCGCACTCCTACGAGCAGTACTTC. The V and J genes are TRBV5-5 and TRBJ2-7; D may be TRBD1 (5 bases). The CDR3 is 16 amino acids. The germline V and J ends were trimmed by 1 base and 0 bases, with 14 bases remaining between them. Germline lookup yields CDR1 SGHKS and CDR2 YYEKEE (reference sequence).

This clonotype has just a few counts. This chain uses TRBV4-2 with TRBJ2-1; 7 nucleotides agree with TRBD2. Germline CDR1 LGHNA, CDR2 YNFKEQ. The trim removed 1 base at V and 6 bases at J, leaving 12 bases unmatched. This CDR3 comprises 17 residues. In DNA form, the CDR3 reads TGTGCCAGCAGCCAAGTGGAACGGGGGGACTGGGCCAATGAGCAGTTCTTC. It translates to CASSQVERGDWANEQFF.

CDR3 amino acids: CASRVGGGEQYF. The CDR3 region has the DNA TGTGCCAGCAGAGTAGGCGGGGGCGAGCAGTACTTC. The V call is TRBV25-1, the J call TRBJ2-7, with 7 bases fitting TRBD2. Losses at the gene ends were 6 bases for V and 6 bases for J; bases not matched to a gene: 5. The CDR3 consists of 12 residues. CDR1 and CDR2 (germline): MGHDK, SYGVNS.